These 2 T cell receptor beta chains were all obtained from the same sample, sequenced in a study of CD8+CD57+ T cells in acquired aplastic anemia. Previously, flow cytometry had revealed CD8+CD57+ cell expansion in the patients chosen for sequencing. Researchers used genomic DNA as the template to profile TCR beta VDJ and CDR3. TCRdb re-called the reads through MiXCR, storing one row per CDR3 protein. The profile shows 150,000 to 200,000 distinct CDR3 sequences, 40% to 60% of them singletons. Source material: sorted CD4+, CD8+, or CD8+CD57+ T cells (not recorded which) from PBMCs. All receptors come from a human donor with aplastic anemia.

The chain has TRBV15 and TRBJ2-3; TRBD2 is a possible D gene (5 bases). The CDR3 loop spans 14 amino acids. Germline V gives CDR1 LNHNV, CDR2 YYDKDF (reference sequence). V was trimmed by 0 bases and J by 8 bases, leaving 12 bases between them. DNA of the CDR3: TGTGCCACCAGCAGAGACCCTAGCTTGGGTACGCAGTATTTT. Its protein product is CATSRDPSLGTQYF.

The chain links TRBV20-1 to TRBJ2-5, with no clear D. V was pared by 1 base and J by 1 base, with 10 bases between. Germline assignment: CDR1 DFQATT and CDR2 SNEGSKA (reference sequence). The CDR3 loop spans 14 amino acids. The CDR3 spells CSARGGPPQETQYF. DNA of the CDR3: TGCAGTGCTAGAGGCGGACCTCCCCAAGAGACCCAGTACTTC.